This TCR beta chain came from a study of Ad26.COV2.S vaccination and SARS-CoV-2 variants. As for the study in general: Ad26.COV2.S shots went into the muscle once or twice, 56 days apart.

Treatment in this sample: about 20 received Ad26.COV2.S at low or high dose, single or two shots; 5 received placebo; per-sample allocation not given. Specimens were obtained on day 63 following the first vaccine or placebo injection. On this clone itself: Its antigen is not identified.

This CDR3 has 16 residues. Germline values: CDR1 SGHNT, CDR2 YYREEE (reference sequence). V lost 9 bases, J lost 3 bases, and 24 bases lay in between. Findings and caveats of the study: A substantial breadth of spike-specific CD8+ and CD4+ T cell responses after vaccination has been reported. Breadth and depth estimates from TCRs may understate total T cell responses.

Libraries were prepared by immunoSEQ multiplex PCR; TCRdb keeps only in-frame clonotypes and omits some of them. The sample contains roughly 380,000 clones, around 89% of which appear only once. This chain connects TRBV5-4 to TRBJ2-5; D might be TRBD1 or TRBD2, each matching 5 bases. The source was peripheral blood, collected in a trial of Ad26.COV2.S vaccine versus placebo. This sequence originates from a person between 18 and 59 years old who received the Ad26.COV2.S COVID-19 vaccine or a placebo. CDR3 DNA: TGTGCCACTCAATCCCGGGTTGGGACGACAAAAGAGACCCAGTACTTC. As protein: CATQSRVGTTKETQYF.